The clone carrying this T cell receptor beta chain came up a few times. Its target is not known. These data come from a study of cytotoxic CD8 clonotypes in ibrutinib-treated CLL. Study summary: Among the patients, about a dozen presented as relapsed/refractory and fewer than 16 as treatment-naive; approximately 17 showed unmutated IGHV. Specimens for response were gathered following a median 12 months of therapy, spanning 6 to 36. Study-wide findings and caveats: The study found clonality rose at ibrutinib response, then fell toward baseline at progression.

Produced via immunoSEQ multiplex PCR; TCRdb's table is partial and in-frame only. Of approximately 300,000 clones in the sample, 80% are singletons; the top ten hold over 6.5%. Germline V gene lookup returns CDR1 SGHRS and CDR2 YFSETQ. This CDR3 has 15 amino acids. V dropped 3 bases and J dropped 4 bases, with 16 bases sitting between them. This chain links TRBV5-1 with TRBJ1-2; D ambiguous. Sequenced material: PBMCs, taken before ibrutinib treatment. The TCR sequence derives from a human donor with chronic lymphocytic leukemia. CDR3: CASSSEVLTPYGYTF. The DNA of the CDR3 is TGCGCCAGCAGCTCGGAGGTCCTAACCCCCTATGGCTACACCTTC.